The text below deals with one T cell receptor (beta chain). As yet, its antigen is unknown. 13 Jbeta primers and 60 Vbeta primers were used for the PCR. TCRdb's table, derived via immunoSEQ multiplex PCR, lists solely in-frame clones and lacks some. The sample includes 100,000 to 150,000 clones, approximately 75% of them seen just once. This specimen comes from a study of cytomegalovirus exposure and HLA in healthy donors. Per the germline V gene, CDR1 is LNHNV and CDR2 is YYDKDF (reference sequence). Trimming cost V 0 bases and J 0 bases, with 8 bases left between them. The CDR3 is made up of 16 amino acids. Regarding the study as a whole: Cytomegalovirus-associated status was assigned to fewer than 200 TCR beta chains.

This clonotype was obtained from a male donor in good health and CMV-seronegative. The V gene is TRBV15, the J gene TRBJ2-2; D is uncertain. Sequencing was done on a sample of PBMCs. The CDR3 reads CATSRDYETNTGELFF. CDR3 in DNA: TGTGCCACCAGCAGAGACTACGAAACGAACACCGGGGAGCTGTTTTTT.